The present TCR beta chain was sequenced within a study of regulatory T cells in long-lasting Graves disease. About the study: Duration of antithyroid drug therapy among newly diagnosed Graves' patients was under 3 months.

Building of the TCR beta libraries involved iRepertoire HTBI primers and Arm-PCR of CDR3 regions. Each CDR3 protein is one row after TCRdb ran MiXCR on the multiplex PCR reads. The sample has 200,000 to 250,000 distinct CDR3 sequences; around 17% are singletons. Stated time point: newly diagnosed GD, antithyroid drugs for less than 3 months. PBMC-extracted RNA yielded the TCR library. The germline V gene encodes CDR1 MNHNS and CDR2 SASEGT. This CDR3 region has 13 residues. Trimming left V 0 bases short and J 15 bases short, with 15 bases between. Many counts were recorded for this clonotype. This chain uses TRBV6-1 with TRBJ2-1; TRBD2 might be the D (5 bases). The source of this sequence is a female donor with Graves disease. Material: peripheral blood mononuclear cells (PBMCs), obtained at new diagnosis, from a patient treated with antithyroid drugs. The CDR3 DNA reads TGTGCCAGCAGTGAAGCGAGCAGGAGGTTACTGTTCTTC. Amino acid sequence: CASSEASRRLLFF.